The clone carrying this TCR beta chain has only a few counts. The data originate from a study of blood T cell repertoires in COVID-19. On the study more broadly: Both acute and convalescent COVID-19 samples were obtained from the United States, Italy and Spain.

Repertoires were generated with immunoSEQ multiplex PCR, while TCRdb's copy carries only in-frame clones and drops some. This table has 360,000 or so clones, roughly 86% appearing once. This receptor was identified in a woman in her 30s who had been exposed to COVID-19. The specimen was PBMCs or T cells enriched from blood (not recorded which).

Written as DNA, the CDR3 is TGTGCCAGCTCACCCGGCGGGGGGTGGACTGAAGCTTTCTTT. This gives the protein CASSPGGGWTEAFF. The chain employs TRBV18 and TRBJ1-1, with a weak D call TRBD1 (5 bases). Germline V gene data show CDR1 as KGHSH and CDR2 as LQKENI. The CDR3 consists of 14 residues. The V and J ends lost 3 bases and 5 bases respectively, with 13 bases between them.